A single sample gave rise to the 12 T cell receptor beta chains below, sequenced in a study of blood T cell repertoires in COVID-19. Method: immunoSEQ multiplex PCR; TCRdb's copy keeps in-frame clones and lacks some. The profile shows roughly 400,000 clones, 90% of them singletons. Material: PBMCs or T cells enriched from blood (not recorded which). The receptors were gathered from a man aged 18 to 30 who had recovered from COVID-19.

The chain joins TRBV11-2 to TRBJ2-7; tentative D call: TRBD2 (5 bases). Between the trimmed V and J ends, which lost 5 bases and 3 bases, there was a span of 11 bases. Germline CDR1 is SGHAT and CDR2 is FQNNGV. CDR3 length: 13 residues. Here the CDR3 reads CASSRRRHYEQYF. The DNA of the CDR3 is TGTGCCAGCAGCCGGAGGAGACACTACGAGCAGTACTTC.

The CDR3 loop is CAWSETHPGFSNQPQHF. CDR3 nucleotides: TGTGCCTGGAGTGAAACCCATCCGGGATTTAGCAATCAGCCCCAGCATTTT. The rearrangement uses TRBV30 and TRBJ1-5; D is uncertain. Per the germline V gene, CDR1 is GTSNPN and CDR2 is SVGIG (reference sequence). Trimming removed 1 base from V and 0 bases from J, with 16 bases in between. The CDR3 extends over 17 amino acids. The full variable domain, its missing parts supplied by reference TRBV30 and TRBJ1-5, is SQTIHQWPATLVQPVGSPLSLECTVEGTSNPNLYWYRQAAGRGLQLLFYSVGIGQISSEVPQNLSASRPQDRQFILSSKKLLLSDSGFYLCAWSETHPGFSNQPQHFGDGTRLSIL.

This clone was detected once. The chain recombines TRBV3-1 (or the pseudogene TRBV3-2) with TRBJ1-2; D gene ambiguous. With 3 bases removed from V and 4 bases from J, the gap between germline ends came to 3 bases. The CDR3 sequence is 11 residues long. Germline CDR1 reads LGHDT; CDR2 reads YNNKEL (reference sequence). CDR3 loop: CASSHLYGYTF. The CDR3 region has the DNA TGTGCCAGCAGCCACCTCTATGGCTACACCTTC.

This clone was seen a single time. The chain links TRBV5-4 to TRBJ2-3; TRBD2 aligns across 10 bases. Losses at the gene ends were 3 bases for V and 0 bases for J; bases not matched to a gene: 4. The germline V gene encodes CDR1 SGHNT and CDR2 YYREEE (reference sequence). This CDR3 region has 16 residues. The CDR3 DNA reads TGTGCCAGCAGCTCCACTAGCGGGACTAGCACAGATACGCAGTATTTT. Translated, it gives CASSSTSGTSTDTQYF.

The chain uses TRBV5-4 and TRBJ1-2; 8 bases match TRBD1. The V and J ends lost 3 bases and 6 bases, in that order; junction bases with no gene match: 1. The CDR3 runs to 12 residues. CDR1 is SGHNT, CDR2 YYREEE, per germline (reference sequence). The CDR3 region is CASSWTGNGYTF. CDR3 bases: TGTGCCAGCAGCTGGACAGGGAATGGCTACACCTTC.

The V and J genes are TRBV23-1 and TRBJ1-3; D is uncertain. TRBV23-1 is reported as an ORF; its role is uncertain. V lost 8 bases to trimming and J lost 3 bases, with 14 bases between them. The CDR3 consists of 14 residues. The CDR3 DNA reads TGCGCCAGCGTGACATGGGTTGATGGAAACACCATATATTTT. Protein: CASVTWVDGNTIYF.

The chain employs TRBV6-6 and TRBJ1-2, with TRBD1 matching over 7 bases. With 5 bases clipped from V and 7 bases from J, the junction kept 10 bases outside the gene matches. The CDR3 loop spans 14 amino acids. Per the germline V gene, CDR1 is MNHNY and CDR2 is SVGAGI (reference sequence). The CDR3 DNA is TGTGCCAGCAGTGAGACCGGACAGGTTTTTGGCTACACCTTC. It specifies CASSETGQVFGYTF.

The CDR3: CASSSQLAGGDNEQFF. Here the CDR3 DNA reads TGTGCCAGCAGCTCCCAACTAGCGGGAGGCGACAATGAGCAGTTCTTC. The chain recombines TRBV7-3 with TRBJ2-1, with 12 positions matching TRBD2. J gave up 5 bases and V 4 bases, and 6 bases lay outside the gene matches. The germline V gene has CDR1 SGHTA and CDR2 FQGTGA. The CDR3 contains 16 residues.

The rearrangement links TRBV11-2 to TRBJ1-3; no clear D. V lost 9 bases to trimming and J lost 0 bases, with 12 bases between them. Germline V gene lookup returns CDR1 SGHAT and CDR2 FQNNGV. The CDR3 is made up of 14 amino acids. The CDR3 spells CASTRGNSGNTIYF. In DNA, the CDR3 is TGTGCCAGTACTCGAGGGAACTCTGGAAACACCATATATTTT.

The chain is built from TRBV27 and TRBJ1-1; no clear D. This CDR3 is 14 amino acids long. CDR1 MNHEY and CDR2 SMNVEV come from the germline V gene (reference sequence). Trimming stripped 5 bases from V and 5 bases from J, with 15 bases between. This CDR3 reads CASSRDLRRTEAFF. As DNA, the CDR3 is TGTGCCAGCAGTCGCGATCTTCGGCGGACTGAAGCTTTCTTT.

This clone occurred once. The V and J genes are TRBV29-1 and TRBJ2-3; 7 bases are a match to TRBD2. Germline lookup yields CDR1 SQVTM and CDR2 ANQGSEA. The CDR3 has 20 residues. CDR3 nucleotide sequence: TGCAGTATCGGGCATCTTCTTCGAGCGGGGTTCCTCTCTAGCACAGATACGCAGTATTTT. This encodes CSIGHLLRAGFLSSTDTQYF.

CDR3 region: CAWSSLQYNSPLHF. The CDR3 coding sequence is TGTGCCTGGAGTAGTTTACAGTATAATTCACCCCTCCACTTT. The J gene is TRBJ1-6, the V gene TRBV30; D ambiguous. Germline V CDR1 and CDR2: GTSNPN, SVGIG (reference sequence). Trimming removed 2 bases from V and 4 bases from J, with 9 bases in between. This CDR3 is 14 amino acids long.